The 18 T cell receptor beta chains reported below all come from one sample, sequenced in a study of blood T cell repertoires in COVID-19. Sequencing used immunoSEQ multiplex PCR; TCRdb keeps in-frame clones, though not all of them. The sample gives some 250,000 clones, about 82% of which show up once; approximately 13% is in the top ten. Sequencing used peripheral blood. The origin of the receptors is a man older than 75 with acute or convalescent COVID-19.

This sequence joins TRBV3-1 (or the pseudogene TRBV3-2) and TRBJ2-7, with TRBD1 matching over 7 bases. The germline gives CDR1 LGHDT, CDR2 YNNKEL (reference sequence). CDR3 length: 13 residues. Trimming at V came to 3 bases and at J to 3 bases, leaving 2 bases not matched to a gene. In DNA form, the CDR3 reads TGTGCCAGCAGCCAGCCAGGGGGCTACGAGCAGTACTTC. This translates into CASSQPGGYEQYF.

This sequence joins TRBV12-5 and TRBJ2-1; D is ambiguous. Germline CDR1 reads LGHNT; CDR2 reads FRNRAP. The CDR3 is 11 residues long. V was trimmed by 2 bases and J by 8 bases, leaving 4 bases between them. CDR3 nucleotides: TGTGCTAGTGGTTTGCGCGATGAGCAGTTCTTC. Residues: CASGLRDEQFF.

The rearrangement joins TRBV5-1 to TRBJ2-7; 8 bases are shared with TRBD1. There are 15 residues in the CDR3. V trimming: 4 bases; J trimming: 5 bases; junction bases outside the gene matches: 11. CDR1 is SGHRS and CDR2 is YFSETQ in the germline V gene. The CDR3 nucleotides read TGCGCCAGCAGCGAACCCCAGGGGGCGCGAAACGAGCAGTACTTC. Translated: CASSEPQGARNEQYF.

The gene calls are TRBV20-1 and TRBJ1-4; D gene uncertain. Germline values: CDR1 DFQATT, CDR2 SNEGSKA (reference sequence). This CDR3 is 14 amino acids long. Deletions cut 3 bases from V and 3 bases from J, with 11 bases between. The CDR3, as DNA: TGCAGTGCTAGTCTTCTCTCTCCTAATGAAAAACTGTTTTTT. This translates into CSASLLSPNEKLFF.

The chain combines TRBV10-3 with TRBJ1-5; 9 bases match TRBD1. Germline values: CDR1 ENHRY, CDR2 SYGVKD. J lost 1 base, V lost 0 bases, and 1 base had no gene match. The CDR3 is 16 residues long. This CDR3 reads CAISESGTGSNQPQHF. The CDR3, as DNA: TGTGCCATCAGTGAGTCGGGGACAGGGAGCAATCAGCCCCAGCATTTT.

J is TRBJ1-2 and V is TRBV6-5; unclear D gene. Germline CDR1 reads MNHEY; CDR2 reads SVGAGI. This CDR3 region has 14 residues. The V end was cut by 6 bases, the J end by 4 bases, with 15 bases between. CDR3 nucleotide sequence: TGTGCCAGCAGCCGGACTCACGAGGGCTATGGCTACACCTTC. Its translation: CASSRTHEGYGYTF.

The rearrangement uses TRBV6-2 or TRBV6-3 and TRBJ2-2; perhaps TRBD2 as D (6 bases). The V gene lost 6 bases and the J gene lost 6 bases, with 17 bases spanning the gap. The CDR3 contains 15 residues. CDR1 is MNHEY, CDR2 SVGEGT, per germline. CDR3 DNA: TGTGCCAGCAGCCCCAGTGGGAGGTTCCCCGGGGAGCTGTTTTTT. It codes for CASSPSGRFPGELFF.

This chain connects TRBV2 to TRBJ1-1; the match to TRBD1 covers 11 bases. The trim removed 7 bases at V and 4 bases at J, leaving 8 bases unmatched. The germline gives CDR1 SNHLY, CDR2 FYNNEI. CDR3 length: 15 amino acids. The CDR3 DNA sequence: TGTGCCAGCATGGGACAGGGGGTCAGTGGCACTGAAGCTTTCTTT. This sequence encodes CASMGQGVSGTEAFF.

The chain uses TRBV4-3 and TRBJ1-6; the D gene is possibly TRBD1 (6 bases). Trimming cost V 3 bases and J 4 bases, with 7 bases left between them. There are 14 residues in the CDR3. Germline V gene sequence: CDR1 LGHNA, CDR2 YSLEER. In nucleotides, the CDR3 is TGCGCCAGCAGCCAGGGACAATATAATTCACCCCTCCACTTT. It yields the protein CASSQGQYNSPLHF.

The chain couples TRBV10-1 to TRBJ2-6; D is perhaps TRBD2 (5 bases). The V end was cut by 3 bases, the J end by 0 bases, with 6 bases between. Germline loops: CDR1 WNHNN, CDR2 SYGVQD (reference sequence). The CDR3 has 15 amino acids. The CDR3 protein is CASSDRGSGANVLTF. CDR3 DNA sequence: TGCGCCAGCAGTGACCGGGGCTCTGGGGCCAACGTCCTGACTTTC.

The chain employs TRBV28 and TRBJ1-3; no firm D call. CDR1 MDHEN and CDR2 SYDVKM come from the germline V gene. The CDR3 length is 14 residues. V was shortened by 6 bases and J by 0 bases, with 9 bases between the two germline ends. CDR3 DNA: TGTGCCAGCAGCCCCCTACGCTCTGGAAACACCATATATTTT. Translation gives CASSPLRSGNTIYF.

This CDR3 reads CASSQTGLNQPQHF. The CDR3 bases are TGTGCCAGCAGTCAGACGGGACTCAATCAGCCCCAGCATTTT. The chain recombines TRBV25-1 with TRBJ1-5; a possible D gene is TRBD1 (5 bases). V was clipped by 5 bases and J by 3 bases, with 11 bases between them. The CDR3 sequence is 14 residues long. CDR1 MGHDK and CDR2 SYGVNS come from the germline V gene.

In its sample, this clone was seen a few times. The chain employs TRBV18 and TRBJ1-4; D gene unclear. The CDR3 extends over 14 amino acids. V was trimmed by 0 bases and J by 3 bases, leaving 5 bases between them. Per the germline V gene, CDR1 is KGHSH and CDR2 is LQKENI. The CDR3 loop reads CASSPPGANEKLFF. In DNA, the CDR3 is TGTGCCAGCTCACCACCCGGAGCTAATGAAAAACTGTTTTTT.

The gene calls are TRBV3-1 (or the pseudogene TRBV3-2) and TRBJ1-1; possible D gene TRBD1, 6 bases. Germline V gene sequence: CDR1 LGHDT, CDR2 YNNKEL (reference sequence). V lost 4 bases, J lost 4 bases, and 16 bases lay in between. The CDR3 contains 15 residues. The CDR3 DNA is TGTGCCAGCAGCCCAGTGGACAGTCCCGGCACTGAAGCTTTCTTT. This gives the protein CASSPVDSPGTEAFF.

The genes are TRBV28 and TRBJ1-1, with D unresolved. The CDR3 runs 13 residues. Trimming cost V 4 bases and J 6 bases, with 12 bases left between them. Germline-derived CDR1 and CDR2 are MDHEN and SYDVKM. In DNA form, the CDR3 reads TGTGCCAGCAGTTCCCCAGCCCGGGCTGAAGCTTTCTTT. Translated: CASSSPARAEAFF.

The genes are TRBV7-9 and TRBJ1-1; 7 bases are a match to TRBD1. The CDR3 extends over 14 amino acids. V shed 5 bases and J 4 bases; nucleotides not matched to a gene: 7. Per the germline V gene, CDR1 is SEHNR and CDR2 is FQNEAQ (reference sequence). The CDR3 DNA follows: TGTGCCAGCAGCACAACAGGGGACCTCACTGAAGCTTTCTTT. This translates into CASSTTGDLTEAFF.

The genes are TRBV14 and TRBJ2-7; tentative D call: TRBD2 (6 bases). Germline CDR1 and CDR2: SGHDN and FVKESK. With 3 bases removed from V and 4 bases from J, the gap between germline ends came to 13 bases. The CDR3 is 14 amino acids. CDR3 bases: TGTGCCAGCAGCCAGGGGAGGACAAGGTACGAGCAGTACTTC. Translating gives CASSQGRTRYEQYF.

The rearrangement links TRBV19 to TRBJ2-2; 9 bases are shared with TRBD2. V lost 5 bases to trimming and J lost 4 bases; unmatched junction nucleotides: 2. This CDR3 is 14 amino acids long. Germline lookup yields CDR1 LNHDA and CDR2 SQIVND (reference sequence). CDR3 amino acids: CASSLAGITGELFF. The CDR3 region has the DNA TGTGCCAGTAGTCTAGCGGGGATCACCGGGGAGCTGTTTTTT.